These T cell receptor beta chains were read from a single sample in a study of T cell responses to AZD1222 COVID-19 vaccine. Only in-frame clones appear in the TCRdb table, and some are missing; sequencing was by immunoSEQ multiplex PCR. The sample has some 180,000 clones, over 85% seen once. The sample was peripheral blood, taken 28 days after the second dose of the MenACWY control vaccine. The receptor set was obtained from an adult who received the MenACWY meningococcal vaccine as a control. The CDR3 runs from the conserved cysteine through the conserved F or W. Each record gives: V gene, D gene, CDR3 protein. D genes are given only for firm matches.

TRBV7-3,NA,CASSLTSGNTEAFF
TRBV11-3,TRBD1,CASSLDPWTGGGGEANGYTF
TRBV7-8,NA,CASSRTRETYEQYF
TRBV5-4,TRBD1,CAAQGAGGLRNEQFF
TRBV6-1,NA,CASSESWGLDSPLHF
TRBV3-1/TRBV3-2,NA,CASSQDSGALNTGELFF
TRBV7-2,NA,CASSWDAPDTQYF
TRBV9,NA,CASSYWDTDTQYF
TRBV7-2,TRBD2,CASSSRGGTLNTGELFF
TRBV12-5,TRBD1,CASARGQVHEQYF
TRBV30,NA,CAQLSGSGNTIYF
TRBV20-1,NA,CSARADQETQYF
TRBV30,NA,CAWSEGSSLGNTIYF
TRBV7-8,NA,CASSLNLGGNYGYTF
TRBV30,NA,CAWRRISSYNSPLHF
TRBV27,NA,CASSGRDYSNEKLFF